This TCR beta chain originates from a study of blood T cell repertoires in COVID-19 (dated by TCRdb to 2019 to 2021). For the wider study: Samples from collaborators originated in the United States, Italy and Spain and spanned both the acute and convalescent phases of COVID-19. The repertoires were released in a freely available public database intended as a resource for research on the immune response to SARS-CoV-2. Where available, HLA class I and class II types were taken from metadata supplied by the sample provider and were not determined by assay-based typing. The material from the prospective study consisted of cDNA or gDNA derived from T cells, B-cell-depleted T cells, or PBMCs. The samples were drawn from two sources: the first 160 participants of the ongoing ImmuneRACE study, and some 1,300 subjects contributed by 6 global collaborators. The sample metadata nearly always contained a de-identified subject ID, COVID-19 status, age in years and sex. The dataset comprised deeply sampled blood TCRbeta repertoires from subjects exposed to, actively infected with, or recovered from COVID-19.

The full study reports these points: The quantity of clinical and demographic metadata differed by source and by participant and was supplied without curation.

A remark on this clone: Its antigen is not yet known. It has no much larger one-base neighbor in the sample; base qualities were not kept.

The germline V gene (reference sequence) provides CDR1 SGHKS and CDR2 YYEKEE. The junction shows trimming of 1 base on V and 4 bases on J, plus 14 bases between the germline ends. Spanning cysteine to phenylalanine, the CDR3 consists of 15 amino acids. The sequence is cut down to CDR3 DNA, 45 bases in frame from base 1. One collaborating source in Seattle enrolled patients while the patients were actively infected and followed the patients over time throughout the course of disease. Each collaborating institution followed its own protocols to collect whole blood in K2EDTA tubes. For TCRbeta analysis, collaborators shipped samples as frozen whole blood, isolated PBMCs, or DNA extracted from either of those sample types. TCRbeta CDR3 regions were amplified from genomic DNA using the immunoSEQ Assay, a bias-controlled multiplex PCR. Per the authors' processing: The number of nucleated cells in each sample was estimated from the amplification of reference gene primers within the assay. To quantify the absolute abundance of each unique TCRbeta CDR3 rearrangement, sequence reads were collapsed and filtered. For each sample, productive Simpson clonality was calculated by taking the square root of Simpson's diversity index across productive rearrangements. TCRdb limited this immuneACCESS table to in-frame rearrangements with V and J called. A share of clones is missing; checked studies link under half to unresolved V genes, and the rest is unexplained. The V and J calls and clone size come from that table; D and trimming were worked out from the DNA. The sample profile shows around 340,000 clones; roughly nine tenths of them were found once. 3.5% to 4% of the sample belongs to the ten largest clones.

The receptor chain draws on TRBV5-5 and TRBJ1-2; TRBD1 is a weak D gene call, 5 bases matching. Material for sequencing was peripheral blood. The receptor comes from a woman aged 55-70 years with COVID-19, enrolled during active disease. The CDR3 has the sequence CASSLSDSPFYGYTF. DNA sequence: TGTGCCAGCAGCTTGAGTGACAGCCCTTTCTATGGCTACACCTTC.